This T cell receptor beta chain derives from a study of response to subunit inactivated influenza vaccine. Study-level findings and limits: Authors suggested seasonal influenza vaccinations each recruit few new T cells.

MiXCR was run by TCRdb on the RT-PCR reads, yielding one entry per CDR3 protein. The profile shows roughly 700,000 distinct CDR3 sequences, over 11% of them singletons. This clonotype was observed at least ten times. Its antigen is not known. There are 14 residues in the CDR3. V shed 5 bases and J shed 6 bases, with 17 bases lying between them. CDR1 is SGHTA and CDR2 is FQGNSA in the germline V gene. The sample here was PBMCs from blood, taken 14 to 15 days before vaccination. J is TRBJ2-7 and V is TRBV7-2; possibly TRBD1 for D (5 bases). The source of this sequence is a man between 50 and 59 years old who received an inactivated influenza vaccine. The CDR3, as DNA: TGTGCCAGCAGCCCACTGCTGGGGCACTCCGAGCAGTACTTC. Translating it yields CASSPLLGHSEQYF.